A single sample gave rise to the 4 T cell receptor beta chains below, sequenced in a study of cytomegalovirus exposure and HLA in healthy donors. Vbeta (60) and Jbeta (13) primers were used in the PCR. Clones were sequenced by immunoSEQ multiplex PCR, and TCRdb holds only the in-frame ones, with some missing. This sample carries around 150,000 clones, with 1.3% going to the ten biggest clones. The sample taken for sequencing was PBMCs. The receptor set was obtained from an older woman in good health and CMV-seronegative.

This sequence joins TRBV4-1 and TRBJ2-5; 14 bases match TRBD2. The J call is in doubt because the DNA end fits TRBJ2-7 better. There are 16 residues in the CDR3. CDR1 is MGHRA, CDR2 YSYEKL, per germline. The CDR3 nucleotides are TGCGCCAGCAGCCAGGGGACTAGCGGGGGACCCTACGAGCAGTACTTC. As protein: CASSQGTSGGPYEQYF.

V usage is TRBV2 and J usage is TRBJ2-7; D possibly corresponds to TRBD1 (5 bases). V dropped 4 bases and J dropped 2 bases, with 18 bases sitting between them. Germline CDR1 is SNHLY and CDR2 is FYNNEI. The CDR3 has 16 residues. CDR3 protein: CASSGNPTAATYEQYF. CDR3 bases: TGTGCCAGCAGTGGGAACCCGACAGCCGCCACCTACGAGCAGTACTTC.

The chain employs TRBV19 and TRBJ2-2; a weak D match, TRBD1 (6 bases). Trimming took off 3 bases at V and 3 bases at J, with 17 bases between the two ends. The CDR3 loop spans 17 amino acids. Germline CDR1 and CDR2: LNHDA and SQIVND (reference sequence). The chain's CDR3 is CASSMGRGRGDTGELFF. The CDR3 coding sequence is TGTGCCAGTAGTATGGGCCGGGGCAGGGGAGACACCGGGGAGCTGTTTTTT.

This chain uses TRBV6-1 with TRBJ2-3; TRBD1 agrees at 7 bases. J was trimmed by 2 bases and V by 6 bases; bases with no gene match: 5. Germline lookup yields CDR1 MNHNS and CDR2 SASEGT. The CDR3 is made up of 14 amino acids. This CDR3 reads CASRKGQDTDTQYF. CDR3 in DNA: TGTGCCAGCAGGAAAGGACAGGACACAGATACGCAGTATTTT.